This is a list of T cell receptor beta chains from one sample in a study of cytomegalovirus exposure and HLA in healthy donors. Data came from immunoSEQ multiplex PCR; TCRdb stores just in-frame clones and leaves some out. This repertoire shows around 110,000 clones, around 73% found once; its top ten account for roughly 7.8%. The specimen was PBMCs. The receptors originated from a man under 40 in good health and CMV-seronegative. Each CDR3 is given with its conserved first and last residue. A D gene is named only where the DNA matches it firmly. The listing skips clone size in some rows; elsewhere it reads once, few, many or a size class.

v_gene: TRBV27; d_gene: .; abundance: .; j_gene: TRBJ2-6; CDR3nt: TGTGCCAGCAGTTCGGAGACAGGGAGGATTGGGGCCAACGTCCTGACTTTC; CDR3aa: CASSSETGRIGANVLTF
v_gene: TRBV28; d_gene: TRBD2; abundance: .; j_gene: TRBJ2-1; CDR3nt: TGTGCCAGTAGCAACCCTAGCGGGAGGGATGAGCAGTTCTTC; CDR3aa: CASSNPSGRDEQFF
v_gene: TRBV30; d_gene: TRBD1; abundance: .; j_gene: TRBJ1-1; CDR3nt: TGTGCCTGGAGTACGCCGGACAGGGCCTTGACTGAAGCTTTCTTT; CDR3aa: CAWSTPDRALTEAFF
v_gene: TRBV18; d_gene: TRBD1; abundance: .; j_gene: TRBJ1-2; CDR3nt: TGTGCCAGCTCACTCGACAGGGATAGTGGCTACACCTTC; CDR3aa: CASSLDRDSGYTF
v_gene: TRBV19; d_gene: TRBD2; abundance: .; j_gene: TRBJ2-5; CDR3nt: TGTGCCAGTAGTATACAAGGAGCGGGGGGCGAGACCCAGTACTTC; CDR3aa: CASSIQGAGGETQYF
v_gene: TRBV6-8; d_gene: TRBD2; abundance: .; j_gene: TRBJ2-1; CDR3nt: TGTGCCAGCAGCAAACACCCGCGGGAGCGGCACACCTACAATGAGCAGTTCTTC; CDR3aa: CASSKHPRERHTYNEQFF
v_gene: TRBV28; d_gene: .; abundance: .; j_gene: TRBJ1-4; CDR3nt: TGTGCCAGCAGGTCACCAGTCGCAACTAATGAAAAACTGTTTTTT; CDR3aa: CASRSPVATNEKLFF
v_gene: TRBV28; d_gene: .; abundance: few; j_gene: TRBJ2-2; CDR3nt: TGTGCCAGCAGTTTTGGTCAGGGTATCGGGGAGCTGTTTTTT; CDR3aa: CASSFGQGIGELFF
v_gene: TRBV4-1; d_gene: TRBD1; abundance: .; j_gene: TRBJ2-7; CDR3nt: TGCGCCAGCAGCGACAGGGTCGAGCAGTACTTC; CDR3aa: CASSDRVEQYF
v_gene: TRBV19; d_gene: TRBD1; abundance: .; j_gene: TRBJ1-5; CDR3nt: TGTGCCAGTAGTATAGATGGCGGTACAGGGGTCAATCAGCCCCAGCATTTT; CDR3aa: CASSIDGGTGVNQPQHF
v_gene: TRBV27; d_gene: .; abundance: .; j_gene: TRBJ2-1; CDR3nt: TGTGCCAGCAGTTCGGCGGGTGACCGAGCTTTCTTC; CDR3aa: CASSSAGDRAFF
v_gene: TRBV15; d_gene: TRBD2; abundance: .; j_gene: TRBJ2-3; CDR3nt: TGTGCCACCAGCAGAAAAAGCGGGAGCGGCGCAGATACGCAGTATTTT; CDR3aa: CATSRKSGSGADTQYF
v_gene: TRBV27; d_gene: .; abundance: few; j_gene: TRBJ1-1; CDR3nt: TGTGCCAGCAGTTTGGTAGGAGGGGAGAACACTGAAGCTTTCTTT; CDR3aa: CASSLVGGENTEAFF
v_gene: TRBV7-6; d_gene: TRBD1; abundance: .; j_gene: TRBJ2-5; CDR3nt: TGTGCCAGCTCCCAGGGGACAGGGTGGGAGACCCAGTACTTC; CDR3aa: CASSQGTGWETQYF
v_gene: TRBV6-6; d_gene: .; abundance: once; j_gene: TRBJ1-3; CDR3nt: TGTGCCAGCAGTCACAGGGACCGAAACACCATATATTTT; CDR3aa: CASSHRDRNTIYF
v_gene: TRBV4-1; d_gene: TRBD1; abundance: .; j_gene: TRBJ2-2; CDR3nt: TGCGCCAGCAGCCGAGGGACAGGGGGCGGGGGGGAGCTGTTTTTT; CDR3aa: CASSRGTGGGGELFF
v_gene: TRBV9; d_gene: TRBD2; abundance: .; j_gene: TRBJ2-2; CDR3nt: TGTGCCAGCAGCGCTAGCGGGGCAATGAACACCGGGGAGCTGTTTTTT; CDR3aa: CASSASGAMNTGELFF
v_gene: TRBV14; d_gene: TRBD1; abundance: .; j_gene: TRBJ1-6; CDR3nt: TGTGCCAGCAGCCCCCGGACAGGGCTTAATTCACCCCTCCACTTT; CDR3aa: CASSPRTGLNSPLHF
v_gene: TRBV6-5; d_gene: TRBD1; abundance: .; j_gene: TRBJ2-7; CDR3nt: TGTGCCAGCAGTTACGGTGGACAGGGGACCTACGAGCAGTACTTC; CDR3aa: CASSYGGQGTYEQYF
v_gene: TRBV6-1; d_gene: TRBD2; abundance: .; j_gene: TRBJ2-2; CDR3nt: TGTGCCAGCAGTGAAAGGAGAGCGGGAGGTTCCGGGGAGCTGTTTTTT; CDR3aa: CASSERRAGGSGELFF
v_gene: TRBV30; d_gene: TRBD1; abundance: .; j_gene: TRBJ1-4; CDR3nt: TGTGCCTGGAACTCCGGACAGGGGGAAAATGAAAAACTGTTTTTT; CDR3aa: CAWNSGQGENEKLFF
v_gene: TRBV9; d_gene: .; abundance: .; j_gene: TRBJ1-2; CDR3nt: TGTGCCAGCAGCGTAGGCACAGGGAGCGAAGCTAACTATGGCTACACCTTC; CDR3aa: CASSVGTGSEANYGYTF
v_gene: TRBV20-1; d_gene: .; abundance: .; j_gene: TRBJ2-3; CDR3nt: TGCAGTGCTCCTGAGTTAGATACGCAGTATTTT; CDR3aa: CSAPELDTQYF
v_gene: TRBV4-1; d_gene: .; abundance: .; j_gene: TRBJ1-2; CDR3nt: TGCGCCAGCAGCCAAGATAACAGGGAGACAGGAGGCTACACCTTC; CDR3aa: CASSQDNRETGGYTF
v_gene: TRBV11-2; d_gene: .; abundance: .; j_gene: TRBJ2-5; CDR3nt: TGTGCCAGCAGTCCCGGGACTCAAGAGACCCAGTACTTC; CDR3aa: CASSPGTQETQYF
v_gene: TRBV19; d_gene: TRBD1; abundance: .; j_gene: TRBJ1-5; CDR3nt: TGTGCCAGTAGTAGGGACAGCGGCCGAGGCAATCAGCCCCAGCATTTT; CDR3aa: CASSRDSGRGNQPQHF
v_gene: TRBV7-7; d_gene: .; abundance: .; j_gene: TRBJ2-2; CDR3nt: TGTGCCAGCAGCCCTGTCCCAGGGGCCGAGAACACCGGGGAGCTGTTTTTT; CDR3aa: CASSPVPGAENTGELFF
v_gene: TRBV10-1; d_gene: .; abundance: .; j_gene: TRBJ2-7; CDR3nt: TGCGCCAGCAGTGAGTCCCAGGGATCCTACGAGCAGTACTTC; CDR3aa: CASSESQGSYEQYF
v_gene: TRBV7-9; d_gene: .; abundance: .; j_gene: TRBJ1-5; CDR3nt: TGTGCCAGCAGTTCGACGGAGAGCAATCAGCCCCAGCATTTT; CDR3aa: CASSSTESNQPQHF
v_gene: TRBV6-1; d_gene: .; abundance: .; j_gene: TRBJ1-5; CDR3nt: TGTGCCAGCAGTGAAAATTTTGGAGGTCGTTTTAAATATAGCAATCAGCCCCAGCATTTT; CDR3aa: CASSENFGGRFKYSNQPQHF
v_gene: TRBV28; d_gene: TRBD1; abundance: few; j_gene: TRBJ2-7; CDR3nt: TGTGCCAGCAGTCCCGGGACAGGGACCTACGAGCAGTACTTC; CDR3aa: CASSPGTGTYEQYF
v_gene: TRBV9; d_gene: .; abundance: .; j_gene: TRBJ2-6; CDR3nt: TGTGCCAGCAGCGTAGCGGCCAGGGCCTACTCTGGGGCCAACGTCCTGACTTTC; CDR3aa: CASSVAARAYSGANVLTF
v_gene: TRBV6-1; d_gene: .; abundance: .; j_gene: TRBJ1-2; CDR3nt: TGTGCCAGCAGTGAAGTCTCCCGGAGGGGCTACACCTTC; CDR3aa: CASSEVSRRGYTF
v_gene: TRBV4-2; d_gene: TRBD1; abundance: many; j_gene: TRBJ2-6; CDR3nt: TGTGCCAGCAGCCAAGATCAGGGGGCTGGGGCCAACGTCCTGACTTTC; CDR3aa: CASSQDQGAGANVLTF
v_gene: TRBV9; d_gene: .; abundance: .; j_gene: TRBJ2-2; CDR3nt: TGTGCCAGCAGCGCGAGCGGGTCGAACACCGGGGAGCTGTTTTTT; CDR3aa: CASSASGSNTGELFF
v_gene: TRBV7-9; d_gene: .; abundance: .; j_gene: TRBJ1-1; CDR3nt: TGTGCCAGCAGCCCGCTCTCAGGGGTGTCTCGTGAAGCTTTCTTT; CDR3aa: CASSPLSGVSREAFF
v_gene: TRBV28; d_gene: TRBD1; abundance: few; j_gene: TRBJ1-1; CDR3nt: TGTGCCAGCCTATATCCTACAGGGGCCGGGGGAAGAGCTTTCTTT; CDR3aa: CASLYPTGAGGRAFF
v_gene: TRBV4-1; d_gene: .; abundance: .; j_gene: TRBJ1-1; CDR3nt: TGCGCCAGCAGCCAACGGGGGACCGTTGAAGCTTTCTTT; CDR3aa: CASSQRGTVEAFF
v_gene: TRBV6-6; d_gene: .; abundance: .; j_gene: TRBJ1-6; CDR3nt: TGTGCCAGCAGTGCCGGACAGCCTAATTCACCCCTCCACTTT; CDR3aa: CASSAGQPNSPLHF
v_gene: TRBV15; d_gene: .; abundance: .; j_gene: TRBJ2-3; CDR3nt: TGTGCCACCAGTTCATCGTGGGGGGTCGGGGATACGCAGTATTTT; CDR3aa: CATSSSWGVGDTQYF
v_gene: TRBV28; d_gene: .; abundance: .; j_gene: TRBJ1-6; CDR3nt: TGTGCCAGCAGTTTGGAGGGTTTTAATTCACCCCTCCACTTT; CDR3aa: CASSLEGFNSPLHF